In its sample, the clone carrying this TCR beta chain was seen many times. TCR beta CDR3 sequences were amplified from RNA transcripts. The HTBI primer set served for first-round RT-PCR of the TCR CDR3. TCRdb passed the multiplex PCR reads through MiXCR, listing each CDR3 protein once. This sample has hundreds of thousands of distinct CDR3 sequences, with approximately 16% found just once. This entry is derived from a study of T cells in Graves' hyperthyroidism and ophthalmopathy. CDR3 length: 16 amino acids. Germline V lookup: CDR1 MDHEN, CDR2 SYDVKM. V was shortened by 2 bases and J by 5 bases, with 18 bases between the two germline ends.

The gene calls are TRBV28 and TRBJ1-2, with D tentatively TRBD1 (5 bases). The TCR sequence derives from a young woman with Graves' hyperthyroidism. Sequencing was carried out using blood. CDR3 amino acids: CASSLNLVGGIYGYTF. CDR3 sequence (DNA): TGTGCCAGCAGTTTAAACTTGGTGGGGGGGATTTATGGCTACACCTTC.